The 30 T cell receptor beta chains given below trace back to one sample, sequenced in a study of vaccination and CD4 T cells after COVID-19. Sample treatment: roughly 10-day PBMC culture with coronavirus spike peptide pools or control peptides (ViraFEST assay). No antigen has been assigned to these receptors. Sequencing of cultured CD4+ T cell DNA used the Oncomine TCR Beta short-read assay. TCRdb reprocessed the PCR reads with MiXCR, giving one entry per CDR3 protein. The data contain some 10,000 distinct CDR3 sequences, around 66% of them singletons. The sample comprised CD4+ T cells from blood, cultured in vitro. All receptors come from a human donor who had recovered from COVID-19.

The chain employs TRBV11-3 and TRBJ2-1, with a tentative D call TRBD1 (7 bases). V was cut by 5 bases and J by 3 bases, with 14 bases left in between. The CDR3 contains 15 residues. The germline gives CDR1 SGHNT, CDR2 YENEEA. The CDR3 DNA reads as TGTGCCAGCAGCCCCCGACAGGGAGGCTACAATGAGCAGTTCTTC. Translated, it gives CASSPRQGGYNEQFF.

The V call is TRBV20-1, the J call TRBJ2-3, with a possible D match to TRBD1 (5 bases). The CDR3 consists of 11 residues. Germline CDR1 is DFQATT and CDR2 is SNEGSKA (reference sequence). V lost 3 bases and J 6 bases, leaving 7 bases between the germline ends. CDR3 sequence (DNA): TGCAGTGCTAGTCAGGGCGATACGCAGTATTTT. Protein product: CSASQGDTQYF.

The chain uses TRBV12-3 or TRBV12-4 and TRBJ1-3; D not certain. Trimming cost V 6 bases and J 6 bases, with 12 bases left between them. The CDR3 is 13 residues long. This CDR3 is CASRFLRTNTIYF. The CDR3, as DNA: TGTGCCAGCAGGTTCCTCCGTACAAACACCATATATTTT.

The J gene is TRBJ2-1, the V gene TRBV2, with 7 positions matching TRBD2. V dropped 5 bases and J dropped 0; count of bases not matched to a gene: 1. Germline CDR1 is SNHLY and CDR2 is FYNNEI. This CDR3 has 14 residues. CDR3 amino acids: CASSSGTSYNEQFF. CDR3 sequence (DNA): TGTGCCAGCAGTAGCGGGACCTCCTACAATGAGCAGTTCTTC. The variable domain in full, with the rest retrieved from reference TRBV2 and TRBJ2-1, is EPEVTQTPSHQVTQMGQEVILRCVPISNHLYFYWYRQILGQKVEFLVSFYNNEISEKSEIFDDQFSVERPDGSNFTLKIRSTKLEDSAMYFCASSSGTSYNEQFFGPGTRLTVL.

Turning to this clonotype: One end of the junction does not line up with germline, which may come from a read error. The rearrangement uses TRBV20-1 and TRBJ2-5; D might be TRBD1 or TRBD2, each matching 5 bases. CDR3 length equals 17 residues. The germline CDR1 and CDR2 sequences are DFQATT and SNEGSKA (reference sequence). This chain's CDR3 is CSASPPLGSGRGEAQYF. In nucleotides, the CDR3 is TGCAGTGCTAGCCCCCCTTTAGGGTCGGGACGTGGAGAGGCCCAGTACTTC.

This clonotype was observed a handful of times. The chain has TRBV27 and TRBJ1-1; the D gene is possibly TRBD1 (5 bases). The V gene lost 6 bases and the J gene lost 2 bases, with 16 bases spanning the gap. Germline lookup yields CDR1 MNHEY and CDR2 SMNVEV (reference sequence). CDR3 length: 15 residues. The CDR3 sequence: CASRNLQAPNTEAFF. CDR3 DNA: TGTGCCAGCAGGAACCTACAGGCACCAAACACTGAAGCTTTCTTT.

The chain joins TRBV25-1 to TRBJ1-1, with TRBD1 matching over 7 bases. This CDR3 spans 15 amino acids. CDR1 MGHDK and CDR2 SYGVNS come from the germline V gene. Losses at the gene ends were 6 bases for V and 3 bases for J; bases not matched to a gene: 10. The CDR3 here is CASRGGGTEYTEAFF. The CDR3 nucleotides are TGTGCCAGCAGGGGGGGGGGGACAGAGTACACTGAAGCTTTCTTT.

This rearrangement joins TRBV7-9 to TRBJ1-1; D gene uncertain. The germline V gene has CDR1 SEHNR and CDR2 FQNEAQ (reference sequence). The length of the CDR3 is 14 residues. The V end was cut by 0 bases, the J end by 1 base, with 6 bases between. CDR3 sequence (DNA): TGTGCCAGCAGCTTAGCGATGGGGAACACTGAAGCTTTCTTT. Translating it yields CASSLAMGNTEAFF.

The chain uses TRBV6-1 and TRBJ2-7; D remains unclear. The V gene's germline CDR1 is MNHNS and CDR2 SASEGT. This CDR3 has 11 amino acids. The V end lost 6 bases, the J end lost 4 bases, and 7 bases lay between the germline ends. CDR3 amino acids: CASSLEYEQYF. In DNA, the CDR3 is TGTGCCAGCAGCCTGGAATACGAGCAGTACTTC.

This chain joins TRBV10-3 and TRBJ2-5, with TRBD2 as a possible D gene (7 bases). The V end was cut by 0 bases, the J end by 5 bases, with 13 bases between. Germline CDR1 and CDR2: ENHRY and SYGVKD. The CDR3 covers 15 residues. As DNA, the CDR3 is TGTGCCATCAGTGAGTCGAGGGGGGGCGCGGAGACCCAGTACTTC. Encoded protein: CAISESRGGAETQYF.

This clonotype was picked up a small number of times. The V gene is TRBV5-1, the J gene TRBJ2-3; 12 bases align to TRBD1. Trimming cost V 5 bases and J 6 bases; bases outside gene matches: 7. Germline V gene lookup returns CDR1 SGHRS and CDR2 YFSETQ. This CDR3 contains 15 residues. CDR3 loop: CASRKGQGASDTQYF. CDR3 nucleotides: TGCGCCAGCAGGAAGGGACAGGGGGCTTCGGATACGCAGTATTTT. The whole variable domain, remainder taken from reference TRBV5-1 and TRBJ2-3, is KAGVTQTPRYLIKTRGQQVTLSCSPISGHRSVSWYQQTPGQGLQFLFEYFSETQRNKGNFPGRFSGRQFSNSRSEMNVSTLELGDSALYLCASRKGQGASDTQYFGPGTRLTVL.

This clonotype came up a few times. This chain connects TRBV20-1 to TRBJ1-1; D may be TRBD1 (5 bases). V was shortened by 5 bases and J by 3 bases, with 19 bases between the two germline ends. The V gene's germline CDR1 is DFQATT and CDR2 SNEGSKA (reference sequence). The CDR3 is made up of 15 amino acids. This chain's CDR3 is CSAPLGGNWDTEAFF. CDR3 in DNA: TGCAGTGCTCCCCTCGGGGGGAACTGGGACACTGAAGCTTTCTTT.

The J gene is TRBJ2-2, the V gene TRBV20-1; D is uncertain. Germline CDR1 DFQATT, CDR2 SNEGSKA (reference sequence). There are 14 residues in the CDR3. Trimming removed 6 bases from V and 3 bases from J, with 14 bases in between. CDR3 DNA sequence: TGCAGTGCGCGCAAATGGGTGGACACCGGGGAGCTGTTTTTT. It codes for CSARKWVDTGELFF.

This clonotype turned up a few times. This rearrangement joins TRBV15 to TRBJ1-2; D is possibly TRBD1 (5 bases). The CDR3 spans 15 residues. The V gene lost 3 bases and the J gene lost 4 bases, with 15 bases spanning the gap. The germline V gene encodes CDR1 LNHNV and CDR2 YYDKDF (reference sequence). CDR3 nucleotide sequence: TGTGCCACCAGCAGTGGTCGGGAGGGGATCTATGGCTACACCTTC. It encodes CATSSGREGIYGYTF. Based on the CDR3 plus reference TRBV15 and TRBJ1-2, the full variable domain is DAMVIQNPRYQVTQFGKPVTLSCSQTLNHNVMYWYQQKSSQAPKLLFHYYDKDFNNEADTPDNFQSRRPNTSFCFLDIRSPGLGDTAMYLCATSSGREGIYGYTFGSGTRLTVV.

This clonotype was recorded only once. This rearrangement joins TRBV27 to TRBJ2-3, with a tentative D call TRBD1 (6 bases). Germline-derived CDR1 and CDR2 are MNHEY and SMNVEV (reference sequence). This CDR3 has 17 residues. The V end was cut by 3 bases, the J end by 0 bases, with 16 bases between. The CDR3 DNA sequence: TGTGCCAGCAGTTTTCCTCAGGGGAACCCTAGCACAGATACGCAGTATTTT. It yields the protein CASSFPQGNPSTDTQYF.

V is TRBV20-1 and J is TRBJ1-5, with 7 nucleotides matching TRBD1. Germline V gene data show CDR1 as DFQATT and CDR2 as SNEGSKA (reference sequence). This CDR3 comprises 15 residues. V lost 2 bases, J lost 7 bases, and 11 bases stayed unmatched. CDR3 in DNA: TGCAGTGCTAGATCAGAAGACAGGGTTGGGCAGCCCCAGCATTTT. Translated, it gives CSARSEDRVGQPQHF.

The chain is built from TRBV20-1 and TRBJ1-5, with D unclear. V lost 3 bases and J 7 bases, leaving 16 bases between the germline ends. This CDR3 is built from 14 residues. Germline V gene lookup returns CDR1 DFQATT and CDR2 SNEGSKA (reference sequence). CDR3 coding DNA: TGCAGTGCTAGTCGGAATAGTTATGTCCAGCCCCAGCATTTT. Its translation: CSASRNSYVQPQHF.

To note about this clonotype: At one end the junction does not follow the germline gene, possibly because of a read error. This chain connects TRBV20-1 to TRBJ2-3, with a tentative D call TRBD1 (6 bases). This CDR3 comprises 12 residues. Germline lookup yields CDR1 DFQATT and CDR2 SNEGSKA (reference sequence). The CDR3 nucleotides are TGCAGTGCTGAGACAGGCACAGATATGCAGTATTTT. It yields the protein CSAETGTDMQYF.

The chain combines TRBV4-1 with TRBJ2-3; TRBD2 might be the D (5 bases). The germline V and J ends were trimmed by 0 bases and 4 bases, with 8 bases remaining between them. The germline V gene has CDR1 MGHRA and CDR2 YSYEKL. The CDR3 runs 14 residues. The CDR3 DNA follows: TGCGCCAGCAGCCAAGACCTAGCATCAGATACGCAGTATTTT. Its protein product is CASSQDLASDTQYF.

This chain connects TRBV19 to TRBJ1-2; no clear D. CDR1 is LNHDA and CDR2 is SQIVND in the germline V gene (reference sequence). V gave up 7 bases and J gave up 3 bases, with 9 bases separating them. CDR3 size: 12 residues. The CDR3 nucleotides read TGTGCCAGTACCCCGGATTACTATGGCTACACCTTC. This translates into CASTPDYYGYTF.

The rearrangement links TRBV20-1 to TRBJ2-7; D unresolved. Per germline, CDR1 DFQATT and CDR2 SNEGSKA (reference sequence). V was pared by 6 bases and J by 7 bases, with 16 bases between. The length of the CDR3 is 12 residues. CDR3 in amino acids: CSAAYGSGEQYF. The CDR3 nucleotides are TGCAGTGCCGCCTACGGCTCTGGAGAGCAGTACTTC.

V and J are TRBV6-2 or TRBV6-3 and TRBJ1-1, with 8 bases that match TRBD1. V was clipped by 2 bases and J by 5 bases; unmatched bases: 13. The CDR3 extends over 17 amino acids. Germline values: CDR1 MNHEY, CDR2 SVGEGT. The CDR3 nucleotides are TGTGCCAGCAGTTACCCTAGGCTCGGGACAGGTGAGACTGAAGCTTTCTTT. It yields the protein CASSYPRLGTGETEAFF.

The chain has TRBV30 and TRBJ1-2; possibly TRBD1 for D (5 bases). Between the trimmed V and J ends, which lost 6 bases and 6 bases, there was a span of 14 bases. The length of the CDR3 is 12 residues. Germline values: CDR1 GTSNPN, CDR2 SVGIG (reference sequence). Here the CDR3 reads CACSPWDDGYTF. In nucleotides, the CDR3 is TGTGCCTGTAGCCCCTGGGACGATGGCTACACCTTC. The full variable domain, completed using reference TRBV30 and TRBJ1-2, is SQTIHQWPATLVQPVGSPLSLECTVEGTSNPNLYWYRQAAGRGLQLLFYSVGIGQISSEVPQNLSASRPQDRQFILSSKKLLLSDSGFYLCACSPWDDGYTFGSGTRLTVV.

The chain has TRBV27 and TRBJ1-5, with TRBD1 identical over 7 bases. This CDR3 has 17 amino acids. V lost 6 bases to trimming and J lost 0 bases; unmatched junction nucleotides: 11. The germline gives CDR1 MNHEY, CDR2 SMNVEV (reference sequence). The CDR3 sequence: CASRLRQGRYSNQPQHF. As DNA, the CDR3 is TGTGCCAGCAGACTCAGACAGGGACGCTATAGCAATCAGCCCCAGCATTTT.

The chain carries TRBV20-1 and TRBJ2-1; 7 nucleotides align to TRBD2. Losses at the gene ends were 5 bases for V and 11 bases for J; bases not matched to a gene: 15. This CDR3 contains 14 residues. The germline gives CDR1 DFQATT, CDR2 SNEGSKA (reference sequence). The CDR3 here is CSAARGLAVVQQFF. CDR3 sequence (DNA): TGCAGTGCTGCCCGAGGGCTAGCGGTCGTCCAGCAGTTCTTC.

This sequence joins TRBV11-1 and TRBJ1-1; a weak D match, TRBD1 (6 bases). The CDR3 length is 15 residues. Deletions cut 5 bases from V and 2 bases from J, with 15 bases between. The germline V gene encodes CDR1 SGHAT and CDR2 FQDESV (reference sequence). This CDR3 reads CASSIGGTINTEAFF. CDR3 bases: TGTGCCAGCAGCATTGGCGGGACAATTAACACTGAAGCTTTCTTT.

The chain employs TRBV19 and TRBJ1-2; 7 nucleotides line up with TRBD1. With V trimmed by 8 bases and J by 4 bases, 7 bases remained unmatched. This CDR3 has 13 amino acids. Per the germline V gene, CDR1 is LNHDA and CDR2 is SQIVND (reference sequence). CDR3 loop: CASWDSVFYGYTF. Here the CDR3 DNA reads TGTGCCAGTTGGGACAGCGTATTCTATGGCTACACCTTC.

The rearrangement uses TRBV11-1 and TRBJ1-2, with 9 bases fitting TRBD1. After removal of 5 bases from V and 8 bases from J, the junction contained 12 bases not matched to a gene. The germline V gene encodes CDR1 SGHAT and CDR2 FQDESV (reference sequence). This CDR3 region has 15 residues. The chain's CDR3 is CASSPYAQGARGYTF. In DNA form, the CDR3 reads TGTGCCAGCAGCCCGTATGCACAGGGGGCGAGGGGCTACACCTTC. The variable domain in full, completed from reference TRBV11-1 and TRBJ1-2, reads EAEVAQSPRYKITEKSQAVAFWCDPISGHATLYWYRQILGQGPELLVQFQDESVVDDSQLPKDRFSAERLKGVDSTLKIQPAELGDSAMYLCASSPYAQGARGYTFGSGTRLTVV.

This clonotype was counted only a few times. The V gene is TRBV27, the J gene TRBJ1-5, with a tentative D call TRBD1 (6 bases). Germline CDR1 reads MNHEY; CDR2 reads SMNVEV (reference sequence). The CDR3 is made up of 16 amino acids. Trimming took 2 bases from V and 3 from J, leaving 14 bases between them. The CDR3 DNA sequence: TGTGCCAGCAGTTTACGGGCAGGGGTGGACAATCAGCCCCAGCATTTT. Protein sequence: CASSLRAGVDNQPQHF.

The chain links TRBV7-2 to TRBJ1-1, with 9 nucleotides matching TRBD1. CDR3 length equals 15 residues. V dropped 7 bases and J dropped 5; count of bases not matched to a gene: 11. CDR1 is SGHTA, CDR2 FQGNSA, per germline. The CDR3 DNA sequence: TGTGCCAGCATCCGCTCGGGACAGGGAGGGACTGAAGCTTTCTTT. It is translated as CASIRSGQGGTEAFF.